The clone carrying this T cell receptor (beta chain) was counted between two and nine times. The antigen remains undetermined. The V end was cut by 4 bases, the J end by 5 bases, with 15 bases between. CDR3 size: 15 residues. The V gene's germline CDR1 is SGHDN and CDR2 FVKESK. This specimen belongs to a study of cytomegalovirus exposure and HLA in healthy donors. Turning to the study itself: For the approximately 430 genotyped donors, about 79% fell within the Caucasian-associated ancestry cluster.

Study-level results: As was reported, the HLA-A and HLA-B alleles of most subjects were accurately predicted from TCR beta sequences. There were a few CMV-associated chains whose specificity for CMV antigens was confirmed in vitro. Across donors, sequencing depth was assumed by presence/absence analyses to be roughly uniform.

The PCR made use of 60 Vbeta and 13 Jbeta primers. Assay used: immunoSEQ multiplex PCR; TCRdb lists only in-frame clones, some missing. Among roughly 97,000 clones listed, about a tenth were seen once. The specimen was PBMCs. The TCR sequence derives from a middle-aged man in good health and CMV-seropositive. The rearrangement joins TRBV14 to TRBJ2-1; maybe TRBD1 (6 bases). CDR3 coding DNA: TGTGCCAGCAGCCCGCTGACAGGATTTAACAATGAGCAGTTCTTC. It translates to CASSPLTGFNNEQFF.